This TCR beta chain was captured in a study of T cell responses to AZD1222 COVID-19 vaccine. Generated by immunoSEQ multiplex PCR, the TCRdb table keeps only in-frame clones and is missing some. Counted here are 96,000 or so clones, nearly 90% occurring once; the ten biggest clones make up roughly 1.5%. The V end was cut by 0 bases, the J end by 0 bases, with 10 bases between. The CDR3 sequence is 16 residues long. From germline, CDR1 is PRHDT and CDR2 FYEKMQ (reference sequence). The specimen was peripheral blood, collected on day 0 of AZD1222 vaccination. This chain links TRBV13 with TRBJ2-3; D not certain. The sequence was collected from an adult in good health. CDR3: CASSLGATRSTDTQYF. The CDR3 DNA reads as TGTGCCAGCAGCTTAGGGGCCACCCGAAGCACAGATACGCAGTATTTT.